The rows below give T cell receptor beta chains drawn from one sample of a study of early T cells in non-severe SARS-CoV-2 infection. TCRdb reprocessed the 5' RACE reads via MiXCR and lists one record per CDR3 protein. The sample lists around 77,000 distinct CDR3 sequences, 10% to 15% seen once, with about a sixth in the top ten. Material: whole blood, obtained at baseline. These receptors came from an adult who was a healthcare worker with PCR-confirmed SARS-CoV-2 infection or an uninfected control (not recorded which). The donor label of this sample is uncertain. Both conserved end residues are part of each CDR3. Each record gives: J gene, D gene, clone size, V gene, CDR3 protein, CDR3 DNA. The D gene is left open where the match is weak. Size is omitted from some rows. Given values are once, few, many or a class for expanded clones.

>TRBJ2-7|TRBD2|-|TRBV28
CATFSGRAREREQYF
TGTGCCACGTTTAGCGGGAGGGCCAGAGAGCGCGAGCAGTACTTC
>TRBJ2-2|TRBD2|-|TRBV7-3
CASSSRAGGASGELFF
TGTGCCAGCAGCTCAAGAGCGGGAGGCGCGTCCGGGGAGCTGTTTTTT
>TRBJ2-2|TRBD2|few|TRBV6-2/TRBV6-3
CASSYPRRLAGGNTGELFF
TGTGCCAGCAGTTACCCCCGGAGACTAGCGGGGGGTAACACCGGGGAGCTGTTTTTT
>TRBJ2-1|-|many|TRBV5-4
CASSLGSGGINNEQFF
TGTGCCAGCAGCTTGGGGTCCGGGGGTATCAACAATGAGCAGTTCTTC
>TRBJ2-5|-|-|TRBV20-1
CSARTVGSTGETQYF
TGCAGTGCTAGGACGGTTGGGTCAACGGGAGAGACCCAGTACTTC
>TRBJ2-7|-|few|TRBV6-5
CASTLGREQYF
TGTGCCAGCACCCTGGGCAGGGAGCAGTACTTC
>TRBJ2-1|-|few|TRBV7-2
CASSLRANNEQFF
TGTGCCAGCAGCTTACGGGCGAACAATGAGCAGTTCTTC
>TRBJ1-3|-|many|TRBV7-9
CASLVASGNTIYF
TGTGCCAGCCTTGTGGCTTCTGGAAACACCATATATTTT
>TRBJ2-7|TRBD2|many|TRBV24-1
CATTGLAESYEQYF
TGTGCCACCACGGGACTAGCGGAATCCTACGAGCAGTACTTC
>TRBJ2-3|-|-|TRBV7-3
CASSLSTGDTQYF
TGTGCCAGCAGCTTAAGTACAGGAGATACGCAGTATTTT
>TRBJ1-1|TRBD1|-|TRBV3-1
CASSRGDRALRGTEAFF
TGTGCCAGCAGCCGGGGGGACAGGGCCCTGAGGGGCACTGAAGCTTTCTTT
>TRBJ2-4|TRBD2|few|TRBV29-1
CSVLAAADIQYF
TGCAGCGTCCTAGCGGCGGCCGACATTCAGTACTTC
>TRBJ2-3|-|few|TRBV30
CAWWQSSTDTQYF
TGTGCCTGGTGGCAGTCAAGCACAGATACGCAGTATTTT
>TRBJ2-5|-|-|TRBV3-1
CASSQDKLAQYF
TGTGCCAGCAGCCAAGATAAGCTAGCGCAATACTTC
>TRBJ2-3|-|few|TRBV7-2
CASSLANGDTQYF
TGTGCCAGCAGCTTAGCGAACGGGGATACGCAGTATTTT
>TRBJ2-4|-|-|TRBV6-2/TRBV6-3
CASSYRRGSAKNIQYF
TGTGCCAGCAGTTACCGGAGGGGGTCAGCCAAAAACATTCAGTACTTC
>TRBJ2-7|-|few|TRBV1
CTSSQEREGPDLPSYEQYF
TGCACCAGCAGCCAGGAGCGGGAGGGCCCGGATCTCCCCTCCTACGAGCAGTACTTC
>TRBJ2-7|-|few|TRBV13
CASSPGTSAPEQYF
TGTGCCAGCAGCCCCGGGACTTCCGCCCCCGAGCAGTACTTC
>TRBJ1-4|-|few|TRBV5-1
CASSLARGATNEKLFF
TGCGCCAGCAGCTTGGCCAGGGGTGCAACTAATGAAAAACTGTTTTTT
>TRBJ1-3|-|many|TRBV12-3/TRBV12-4
CASSLNYRSGNTIYF
TGTGCCAGCAGTTTAAATTATCGCTCTGGAAACACCATATATTTT
>TRBJ2-3|-|-|TRBV30
CAWSEGHRSTDTQYF
TGTGCCTGGAGTGAGGGACACCGTAGCACAGATACGCAGTATTTT
>TRBJ2-1|TRBD2|few|TRBV9
CASSFGSAGVGNEQFF
TGTGCCAGCAGCTTCGGGAGCGCGGGGGTAGGGAATGAGCAGTTCTTC
>TRBJ1-3|-|few|TRBV7-9
CASSLARGLKDPSGNTIYF
TGTGCCAGCAGCTTAGCGCGGGGACTCAAAGACCCCTCTGGAAACACCATATATTTT
>TRBJ2-2|TRBD2|many|TRBV5-1
CASSFGLVFNTGELFF
TGCGCCAGCAGCTTCGGACTAGTTTTTAACACCGGGGAGCTGTTTTTT
>TRBJ2-7|-|-|TRBV7-2
CASSLGDLYEQYF
TGTGCCAGCAGCTTAGGGGACCTCTACGAGCAGTACTTC
>TRBJ2-2|TRBD2|-|TRBV20-1
CSARELAGGTGELFF
TGCAGTGCTAGAGAACTAGCGGGAGGTACTGGGGAGCTGTTTTTT
>TRBJ2-3|-|-|TRBV28
CASSQDTQYF
TGTGCCAGCAGTCAAGATACGCAGTATTTT
>TRBJ2-3|TRBD2|-|TRBV20-1
CSALASGMLSTDTQYF
TGCAGTGCTTTGGCTAGCGGGATGCTTAGCACAGATACGCAGTATTTT
>TRBJ1-1|-|-|TRBV7-6
CASSQSLDTEAFF
TGTGCCAGCAGCCAATCCTTGGACACTGAAGCTTTCTTT
>TRBJ2-3|-|few|TRBV20-1
CSAPREPSTDTQYF
TGCAGTGCTCCCCGGGAGCCTAGCACAGATACGCAGTATTTT
>TRBJ1-5|-|-|TRBV10-2
CASSESRGRGGNQPQHF
TGCGCCAGCAGTGAGTCTCGAGGGAGGGGCGGCAATCAGCCCCAGCATTTT
>TRBJ2-2|TRBD2|many|TRBV24-1
CATSPPRDSGSQGCGTGELFF
TGTGCCACCAGCCCCCCGCGGGATAGCGGGAGTCAGGGGTGTGGCACCGGGGAGCTGTTTTTT
>TRBJ2-1|-|-|TRBV7-9
CASSPRTANNEQFF
TGTGCCAGCAGCCCGCGGACTGCCAACAATGAGCAGTTCTTC
>TRBJ2-1|TRBD2|-|TRBV6-1
CASSAKREGRSNEQFF
TGTGCCAGCAGTGCGAAGCGGGAGGGCCGCTCCAATGAGCAGTTCTTC
>TRBJ2-7|-|-|TRBV2
CASSEGREQYF
TGTGCCAGCAGTGAGGGACGTGAGCAGTACTTC
>TRBJ2-5|-|many|TRBV12-2
CASRTPEPVRRETQYF
TGTGCAAGTCGCACCCCCGAACCGGTTCGACGGGAGACCCAGTACTTC
>TRBJ2-7|TRBD1|few|TRBV29-1
CSVLRTGAWEQYF
TGCAGCGTTCTTCGGACAGGGGCCTGGGAGCAGTACTTC
>TRBJ1-1|-|many|TRBV6-6
CASSQARSTEAFF
TGTGCCAGCAGCCAGGCCCGGAGCACTGAAGCTTTCTTT
>TRBJ1-1|-|-|TRBV6-6
CASSYSSMNTEAFF
TGTGCCAGCAGTTACAGTTCTATGAACACTGAAGCTTTCTTT
>TRBJ2-3|-|few|TRBV11-2
CASSFTGDTQYF
TGTGCCAGCAGCTTTACGGGAGATACGCAGTATTTT
>TRBJ2-3|TRBD2|-|TRBV4-2
CASSQPDLGLAGASSTDTQYF
TGTGCCAGCAGCCAACCTGACCTGGGGCTAGCGGGAGCCTCTAGCACAGATACGCAGTATTTT
>TRBJ1-6|TRBD1|-|TRBV6-6
CASSKQGYNSPLHF
TGTGCCAGCAGTAAACAGGGGTATAATTCACCCCTCCACTTT
>TRBJ2-7|TRBD2|many|TRBV19
CASTGLAGLGEQYF
TGTGCCAGTACGGGACTAGCGGGATTGGGGGAGCAGTACTTC
>TRBJ2-7|-|many|TRBV30
CAWTSTSSGQRPYF
TGTGCCTGGACCTCCACATCGTCAGGGCAAAGACCGTACTTC
>TRBJ2-1|-|-|TRBV27
CASSLYGPTASYNEQFF
TGTGCCAGCAGTTTATATGGACCCACGGCGTCCTACAATGAGCAGTTCTTC